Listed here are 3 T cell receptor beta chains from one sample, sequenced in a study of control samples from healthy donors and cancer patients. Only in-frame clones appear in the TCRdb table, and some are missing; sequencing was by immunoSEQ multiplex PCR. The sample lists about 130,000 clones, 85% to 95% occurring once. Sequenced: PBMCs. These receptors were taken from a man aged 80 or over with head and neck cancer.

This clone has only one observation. The CDR3 reads CASSQRRGAGELFF. DNA for the CDR3: TGTGCCAGCAGCCAAAGACGGGGGGCCGGGGAGCTGTTTTTT. The chain joins TRBV3-1 (or the pseudogene TRBV3-2) to TRBJ2-2, with 7 bases lining up with TRBD2. Germline values: CDR1 LGHDT, CDR2 YNNKEL (reference sequence). V lost 2 bases, J lost 6 bases, and 3 bases stayed unmatched. The CDR3 is made up of 14 amino acids.

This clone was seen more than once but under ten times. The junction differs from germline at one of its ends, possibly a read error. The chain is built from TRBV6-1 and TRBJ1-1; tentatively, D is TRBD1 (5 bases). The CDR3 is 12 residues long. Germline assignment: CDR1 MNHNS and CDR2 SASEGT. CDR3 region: CASSEGRQGAIF. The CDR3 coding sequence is TGTGCCAGCAGTGAAGGGCGGCAGGGTGCGATCTTT.

The CDR3 loop reads CASSIGQGGRETQYF. As DNA, the CDR3 is TGTGCCAGTAGTATCGGGCAGGGCGGACGGGAGACCCAGTACTTC. The chain uses TRBV19 and TRBJ2-5; the D gene is possibly TRBD1 (5 bases). Per germline, CDR1 LNHDA and CDR2 SQIVND (reference sequence). Trimming took 3 bases from V and 5 from J, leaving 16 bases between them. The CDR3 has 15 amino acids.